These 21 T cell receptor beta chains were all obtained from the same sample, sequenced in a study. TCRdb re-analysed the RT-PCR reads in MiXCR, keeping a single row per CDR3 protein. Of 550,000 to 750,000 distinct CDR3 sequences in the sample, 14% were seen once. The specimen sequenced was memory CD4+ T cells from blood. The receptors shown here come from a female donor in good health, serving as a healthy control.

The gene calls are TRBV9 and TRBJ1-2; D is unclear. Germline CDR1 reads SGDLS; CDR2 reads YYNGEE. The CDR3 is made up of 15 amino acids. Trimming took off 4 bases at V and 0 bases at J, with 13 bases between the two ends. The CDR3 DNA reads TGTGCCAGCAGCTCGCCAACACAATCTAACTATGGCTACACCTTC. This gives the protein CASSSPTQSNYGYTF.

This clonotype has only one observation. This rearrangement joins TRBV5-1 to TRBJ2-7; D could derive from TRBD1 or TRBD2 (6 bases each). CDR1 and CDR2 (germline): SGHRS, YFSETQ. The V and J ends lost 4 bases and 4 bases respectively, with 15 bases between them. The CDR3 totals 14 residues. CDR3 sequence: CASSAVGGNYEQYF. CDR3 nucleotides: TGCGCCAGCAGCGCGGTGGGGGGCAATTACGAGCAGTACTTC.

This clonotype was recorded at least ten times. The gene calls are TRBV29-1 and TRBJ2-7, with D perhaps matching TRBD1 (6 bases). Germline lookup yields CDR1 SQVTM and CDR2 ANQGSEA. CDR3 length: 14 amino acids. V was trimmed by 7 bases and J by 3 bases, leaving 19 bases between them. The CDR3 DNA sequence: TGCAGCGCCCTTTTGGGGGCTACCTACTACGAGCAGTACTTC. Residues: CSALLGATYYEQYF.

This clonotype was seen a handful of times. The CDR3 protein is CASSLGAGGHTDTQYF. CDR3 nucleotide sequence: TGCGCCAGCAGCTTGGGAGCGGGAGGACACACAGATACGCAGTATTTT. The chain combines TRBV5-1 with TRBJ2-3, with 9 bases fitting TRBD2. The CDR3 runs to 16 residues. V lost 0 bases to trimming and J lost 2 bases; unmatched junction nucleotides: 4. From germline, CDR1 is SGHRS and CDR2 YFSETQ. The variable domain in full, with the rest retrieved from reference TRBV5-1 and TRBJ2-3, is KAGVTQTPRYLIKTRGQQVTLSCSPISGHRSVSWYQQTPGQGLQFLFEYFSETQRNKGNFPGRFSGRQFSNSRSEMNVSTLELGDSALYLCASSLGAGGHTDTQYFGPGTRLTVL.

J is TRBJ2-3 and V is TRBV7-2; D is unresolved. Germline CDR1 is SGHTA and CDR2 is FQGNSA. The CDR3 contains 15 residues. The V gene lost 1 base and the J gene lost 5 bases, with 13 bases spanning the gap. The CDR3 sequence is CASSLDRGPRDTQYF. As DNA, the CDR3 is TGTGCCAGCAGCTTAGATAGAGGACCACGAGATACGCAGTATTTT.

This clonotype was detected a few times. CDR3 nucleotide sequence: TGCAGTGCACCGACAGGGGGGGGAAACACCATATATTTT. Translated: CSAPTGGGNTIYF. This rearrangement joins TRBV20-1 to TRBJ1-3; 9 bases map to TRBD1. J gave up 4 bases and V 6 bases, and 4 bases lay outside the gene matches. Germline loops: CDR1 DFQATT, CDR2 SNEGSKA (reference sequence). The length of the CDR3 is 13 residues.

This clonotype was detected only a few times. The chain recombines TRBV20-1 with TRBJ2-1, with TRBD2 identical over 9 bases. Trimming took 0 bases from V and 3 from J; bases not matched to a gene: 3. CDR3 length: 15 residues. Germline V lookup: CDR1 DFQATT, CDR2 SNEGSKA (reference sequence). The CDR3 nucleotides are TGCAGTGCTAGAGATGGCGGGAGGGGCTACAATGAGCAGTTCTTC. This gives the protein CSARDGGRGYNEQFF.

This clonotype was seen at least ten times. The V gene is TRBV5-1, the J gene TRBJ1-2; D unclear. The CDR3 contains 15 residues. Germline CDR1 reads SGHRS; CDR2 reads YFSETQ. The germline V and J ends were trimmed by 0 bases and 0 bases, with 9 bases remaining between them. As DNA, the CDR3 is TGCGCCAGCAGCTTGGCTATGGCTACTAACTATGGCTACACCTTC. This translates into CASSLAMATNYGYTF. The entire variable domain, with the rest obtained from reference TRBV5-1 and TRBJ1-2, is as follows: KAGVTQTPRYLIKTRGQQVTLSCSPISGHRSVSWYQQTPGQGLQFLFEYFSETQRNKGNFPGRFSGRQFSNSRSEMNVSTLELGDSALYLCASSLAMATNYGYTFGSGTRLTVV.

In its sample, this clonotype was seen a few times. This clone may be a read error of a much larger clone one base away. The rearrangement links TRBV4-3 to TRBJ1-6, with D unclear. Germline lookup yields CDR1 LGHNA and CDR2 YSLEER. The length of the CDR3 is 12 residues. V lost 1 base and J lost 17, with 12 bases in between. The CDR3 here is CASSQGRIRVHF. The CDR3 coding sequence is TGCGCCAGCAGCCAAGGGAGAATTCGAGTCCACTTT.

This clonotype was observed a few times. This rearrangement joins TRBV12-3 or TRBV12-4 to TRBJ2-7; D possibly corresponds to TRBD2 (5 bases). The CDR3 is made up of 15 amino acids. V lost 6 bases and J 1 base, leaving 16 bases between the germline ends. The CDR3 loop reads CASSFRTFLSYEQYF. The CDR3 bases are TGTGCCAGCAGCTTCCGGACTTTCCTTTCCTACGAGCAGTACTTC.

There are many counts of this clonotype. The rearrangement uses TRBV29-1 and TRBJ2-4; tentative D call: TRBD2 (6 bases). Germline V lookup: CDR1 SQVTM, CDR2 ANQGSEA. The CDR3 runs 11 residues. The V gene lost 8 bases and the J gene lost 3 bases, with 8 bases spanning the gap. CDR3 region: CSSSDKNIQYF. CDR3 in DNA: TGCAGCTCTAGCGACAAAAACATTCAGTACTTC.

The gene calls are TRBV6-1 and TRBJ2-1; tentatively, D is TRBD1 (5 bases). Germline V gives CDR1 MNHNS, CDR2 SASEGT. This CDR3 is 13 amino acids long. Trimming removed 3 bases from V and 6 bases from J, with 9 bases in between. DNA for the CDR3: TGTGCCAGCAGTGAGTCTAGGGGCAATGAGCAGTTCTTC. Amino acid sequence: CASSESRGNEQFF.

The table lists this clonotype with many counts. V usage is TRBV7-8 and J usage is TRBJ1-2; D is undetermined. The CDR3 runs to 12 residues. Germline CDR1 SGHVS, CDR2 FQNEAQ. V shed 5 bases and J shed 1 base, with 5 bases lying between them. CDR3 region: CASSAINYGYTF. CDR3 sequence (DNA): TGTGCCAGCAGCGCCATTAACTATGGCTACACCTTC.

The sample holds one count of this clonotype. This rearrangement joins TRBV5-1 to TRBJ1-2; D ambiguous. The germline gives CDR1 SGHRS, CDR2 YFSETQ. Trimming took 0 bases from V and 2 from J, leaving 8 bases between them. The CDR3 loop spans 14 amino acids. The CDR3 nucleotides are TGCGCCAGCAGCTTGGAACCGGAGAACTATGGCTACACCTTC. The encoded protein is CASSLEPENYGYTF.

Only a few counts were recorded for this clonotype. The gene calls are TRBV12-5 and TRBJ1-1; D ambiguous. Germline V lookup: CDR1 LGHNT, CDR2 FRNRAP. The CDR3 spans 13 residues. V lost 5 bases and J lost 3, with 10 bases in between. CDR3 protein: CASGLGLHTEAFF. In DNA form, the CDR3 reads TGTGCTAGTGGTCTAGGGCTGCACACTGAAGCTTTCTTT.

The rearrangement joins TRBV20-1 to TRBJ1-1, with a weak D call TRBD1 (5 bases). Deletions cut 1 base from V and 7 bases from J, with 16 bases between. The CDR3 spans 14 residues. Germline V lookup: CDR1 DFQATT, CDR2 SNEGSKA (reference sequence). Here the CDR3 reads CSARVTGWGGEAFF. The CDR3 coding sequence is TGCAGTGCTAGAGTCACGGGTTGGGGGGGTGAAGCTTTCTTT.

The V gene is TRBV7-6, the J gene TRBJ2-1; TRBD2 matches 9 bases. After removal of 7 bases from V and 1 base from J, the junction contained 5 bases not matched to a gene. Germline CDR1 and CDR2: SGHVS and FNYEAQ. This CDR3 is built from 15 residues. CDR3: CASTLSGGSYNEQFF. CDR3 nucleotide sequence: TGTGCCAGCACCCTTAGCGGGGGATCCTACAATGAGCAGTTCTTC.

This clonotype was seen at least ten times. J is TRBJ2-2 and V is TRBV7-2; perhaps D is TRBD1 or TRBD2 (5 bases each). Germline assignment: CDR1 SGHTA and CDR2 FQGNSA. V lost 5 bases and J lost 2, with 15 bases in between. The CDR3 has 16 amino acids. The CDR3 DNA is TGTGCCAGCAGCGGGGCGGGTTCAGCCAACACCGGGGAGCTGTTTTTT. Translation gives CASSGAGSANTGELFF.

This clonotype showed up just a few times. The chain recombines TRBV5-1 with TRBJ2-5; D may match TRBD1 or TRBD2 (5 bases each). V was shortened by 0 bases and J by 5 bases, with 14 bases between the two germline ends. The CDR3 loop spans 15 amino acids. Germline V gene sequence: CDR1 SGHRS, CDR2 YFSETQ. The CDR3 nucleotides are TGCGCCAGCAGCTTGGGACAGTCGACGGGGGAGACCCAGTACTTC. It codes for CASSLGQSTGETQYF.

This clonotype was counted a few times. This chain uses TRBV20-1 with TRBJ2-2; D gene uncertain. Germline V CDR1 and CDR2: DFQATT, SNEGSKA (reference sequence). V was clipped by 0 bases and J by 4 bases, with 9 bases between them. The CDR3 is 14 residues long. CDR3 bases: TGCAGTGCTAGAGAAATGCATCCCACCGGGGAGCTGTTTTTT. Residues: CSAREMHPTGELFF.

In its sample, this clonotype was seen many times. J is TRBJ1-5 and V is TRBV6-5, with 9 bases identical to TRBD1. Germline CDR1 and CDR2: MNHEY and SVGAGI. The CDR3 spans 13 residues. V gave up 6 bases and J gave up 6 bases; unmatched junction bases: 3. CDR3 nucleotide sequence: TGTGCCAGCAGCAAACAGGGGGCTCAGCCCCAGCATTTT. Amino acids: CASSKQGAQPQHF.